Described below is a single T cell receptor (beta chain) sequence and its context. Per the study methods: Estimation of nucleated cell counts was performed using reference gene primer amplification. The method was immunoSEQ multiplex PCR; TCRdb's version includes in-frame clones alone and lacks a portion of them. That table gives V, J and clone size, and the DNA gave D and trimming. The sample records about 160,000 clones, 84% being singletons. The sample belongs to a study of blood T cell repertoires in COVID-19. Across the whole study: The United States, Italy and Spain provided the acute and convalescent COVID-19 samples. Sources were T cells, B-cell-depleted T cells, or PBMCs; the material itself was cDNA or gDNA.

There are 15 residues in the CDR3. CDR1 is MDHEN, CDR2 SYDVKM, per germline. The germline V and J ends were trimmed by 5 bases and 3 bases, with 15 bases remaining between them. This chain links TRBV28 with TRBJ2-3; maybe TRBD1 (5 bases). The receptor was isolated from a woman older than 75 with acute or convalescent COVID-19. Sequences were obtained from peripheral blood. CDR3 in amino acids: CASSRQFQKTDTQYF. The CDR3 region has the DNA TGTGCCAGCAGTAGACAGTTCCAGAAGACAGATACGCAGTATTTT.